The 25 T cell receptor beta chains reported below all come from one sample, sequenced in a study of T cells in Graves' hyperthyroidism and ophthalmopathy. There were TCR beta CDR3 regions amplified from RNA transcripts. TCR CDR3 underwent first-round RT-PCR with the HTBI primer set. TCRdb passed the multiplex PCR reads through MiXCR, listing each CDR3 protein once. The sample lists about 96,000 distinct CDR3 sequences, 51% occurring once. Sequencing was done on a sample of blood. Receptors were obtained from a woman aged 40 to 50 with Graves' hyperthyroidism.

The table lists this clonotype with many counts. The chain combines TRBV5-8 with TRBJ2-5; 7 nucleotides line up with TRBD1. The trim removed 4 bases at V and 5 bases at J, leaving 11 bases unmatched. Germline CDR1 SGHTS, CDR2 YDEGEE. The CDR3 consists of 15 residues. In DNA form, the CDR3 reads TGTGCCAGCAGCCCGGACAGGAAGCGAGTGGAGACCCAGTACTTC. As protein: CASSPDRKRVETQYF.

This chain links TRBV9 with TRBJ1-4; TRBD1 aligns across 9 bases. CDR1 is SGDLS, CDR2 YYNGEE, per germline. Trimming removed 3 bases from V and 6 bases from J; junction bases left unmatched: 9. CDR3 length equals 16 residues. The CDR3 protein is CASSASPGQGDEKLFF. CDR3 nucleotides: TGTGCCAGCAGCGCATCACCGGGACAGGGAGATGAAAAACTGTTTTTT. Full variable domain (remainder filled in from reference TRBV9 and TRBJ1-4): DSGVTQTPKHLITATGQRVTLRCSPRSGDLSVYWYQQSLDQGLQFLIQYYNGEERAKGNILERFSAQQFPDLHSELNLSSLELGDSALYFCASSASPGQGDEKLFFGSGTQLSVL.

V usage is TRBV7-8 and J usage is TRBJ1-6; no reliable D call. Germline CDR1 SGHVS, CDR2 FQNEAQ. The CDR3 consists of 12 residues. V was shortened by 5 bases and J by 14 bases, with 13 bases between the two germline ends. CDR3 loop: CASSAPGGTLHF. The CDR3 DNA is TGTGCCAGCAGCGCCCCCGGAGGAACCCTCCACTTT.

The V call is TRBV7-2, the J call TRBJ2-5; 8 bases agree with TRBD2. This CDR3 is built from 14 residues. Germline assignment: CDR1 SGHTA and CDR2 FQGNSA. Trimming took 0 bases from V and 5 from J; bases not matched to a gene: 2. The chain's CDR3 is CASSLASGSETQYF. The CDR3 nucleotides are TGTGCCAGCAGCTTAGCGAGCGGGAGTGAGACCCAGTACTTC. Full variable domain (rest looked up from reference TRBV7-2 and TRBJ2-5): GAGVSQSPSNKVTEKGKDVELRCDPISGHTALYWYRQSLGQGLEFLIYFQGNSAPDKSGLPSDRFSAERTGGSVSTLTIQRTQQEDSAVYLCASSLASGSETQYFGPGTRLLVL.

This clonotype was detected many times. The genes are TRBV7-2 and TRBJ1-2, with D unresolved. The CDR3 is 15 amino acids. Germline assignment: CDR1 SGHTA and CDR2 FQGNSA. V was shortened by 6 bases and J by 3 bases, with 17 bases between the two germline ends. The DNA of the CDR3 is TGTGCCAGCAGACCCGGGCCCTCGGGAGACTATGGCTACACCTTC. It translates to CASRPGPSGDYGYTF. Combining the CDR3 with reference TRBV7-2 and TRBJ1-2 gives the whole variable domain GAGVSQSPSNKVTEKGKDVELRCDPISGHTALYWYRQSLGQGLEFLIYFQGNSAPDKSGLPSDRFSAERTGGSVSTLTIQRTQQEDSAVYLCASRPGPSGDYGYTFGSGTRLTVV.

This clonotype was found many times. The chain has TRBV5-4 and TRBJ2-5, with TRBD1 matching over 9 bases. The CDR3 is 15 residues long. Trimming took 4 bases from V and 3 from J; bases not matched to a gene: 7. Germline CDR1 reads SGHNT; CDR2 reads YYREEE (reference sequence). CDR3 loop: CASSLAQGAEETQYF. CDR3 nucleotides: TGTGCCAGCAGCCTCGCACAGGGGGCAGAAGAGACCCAGTACTTC.

This clonotype was counted ten times or more. The genes are TRBV7-9 and TRBJ1-2, with D perhaps matching TRBD1 (6 bases). The V and J ends lost 1 base and 7 bases respectively, with 10 bases between them. The V gene's germline CDR1 is SEHNR and CDR2 FQNEAQ (reference sequence). The CDR3 has 13 amino acids. CDR3: CASSLVGGFGYTF. CDR3 sequence (DNA): TGTGCCAGCAGCTTAGTAGGGGGGTTTGGCTACACCTTC.

The V gene is TRBV14, the J gene TRBJ1-4; D is ambiguous. Trimming took 4 bases from V and 4 from J, leaving 16 bases between them. Germline CDR1 is SGHDN and CDR2 is FVKESK. This CDR3 has 16 residues. For the CDR3, the DNA is TGTGCCAGCAGCCCTCCAGCGCCCTGGGGTAATGAAAAACTGTTTTTT. Protein product: CASSPPAPWGNEKLFF.

This chain joins TRBV6-1 and TRBJ2-2, with 11 nucleotides matching TRBD2. Per the germline V gene, CDR1 is MNHNS and CDR2 is SASEGT. J lost 6 bases, V lost 7 bases, and 10 bases had no gene match. This CDR3 has 16 amino acids. CDR3 region: CASNRPPGLAAGELFF. The CDR3 DNA is TGTGCCAGCAACCGCCCCCCGGGACTAGCGGCCGGGGAGCTGTTTTTT.

J is TRBJ2-2 and V is TRBV2; the match to TRBD2 covers 7 bases. The germline V gene has CDR1 SNHLY and CDR2 FYNNEI. This CDR3 has 15 residues. J was trimmed by 1 base and V by 7 bases; bases with no gene match: 6. The DNA for the CDR3 is TGTGCCAGCAAGAGGCCGGGAGGGAACACCGGGGAGCTGTTTTTT. It is translated as CASKRPGGNTGELFF.

The chain recombines TRBV10-3 with TRBJ1-6, with 12 bases lining up with TRBD1. Germline values: CDR1 ENHRY, CDR2 SYGVKD. The CDR3 covers 15 residues. V trimming: 6 bases; J trimming: 9 bases; junction bases outside the gene matches: 6. The DNA of the CDR3 is TGTGCCATCAGGCCGGGACAGGGGGCGCGTTCACCCCTCCACTTT. This sequence encodes CAIRPGQGARSPLHF.

To note about this clonotype: A much larger clone lies one base from this, so it may be a read error. The V gene is TRBV6-5, the J gene TRBJ1-4; 7 bases are shared with TRBD1. This CDR3 is built from 13 residues. CDR1 and CDR2 from the germline V gene are MNHEY and SVGAGI. Here the CDR3 DNA reads TGTGCCAGCAGAGGACAGGTCGTGGAAAAACTGCTTTTT. Encoded protein: CASRGQVVEKLLF.

V gene TRBV29-1 combines with J gene TRBJ2-7; possible D gene TRBD2, 7 bases. Trimming removed 4 bases from V and 1 base from J, with 14 bases in between. This CDR3 is built from 14 residues. Germline CDR1 and CDR2: SQVTM and ANQGSEA. The CDR3 DNA reads TGCAGCGTTGCGGGGGCGGGAGAGTCCTACGAGCAGTACTTC. This encodes CSVAGAGESYEQYF.

As for this clonotype: Being one base from a much bigger clone, this may be a read error. The V gene is TRBV7-9, the J gene TRBJ1-2; 7 bases agree with TRBD1. Germline-derived CDR1 and CDR2 are SEHNR and FQNEAQ (reference sequence). This CDR3 is 15 amino acids long. V lost 4 bases and J lost 9; bases outside the gene matches: 14. The chain's CDR3 is CASSSQDRPKGSYTF. In nucleotides, the CDR3 is TGTGCCAGCAGCTCACAGGACAGGCCCAAGGGAAGCTACACCTTC.

This clonotype was counted at least ten times. This sequence joins TRBV5-1 and TRBJ2-7; 14 positions match TRBD2. The CDR3 loop spans 15 amino acids. Germline assignment: CDR1 SGHRS and CDR2 YFSETQ. Unmatched junction bases numbered 4, after V lost 4 bases and J lost 4 bases. The DNA for the CDR3 is TGCGCCAGCAGCATGACTAGCGGGAGGGGTTACGAGCAGTACTTC. The encoded protein is CASSMTSGRGYEQYF.

This clonotype was recorded at least ten times. This rearrangement joins TRBV15 to TRBJ1-1; D is unresolved. The CDR3 extends over 16 amino acids. Trimming stripped 1 base from V and 1 base from J, with 13 bases between. CDR1 is LNHNV, CDR2 YYDKDF, per germline (reference sequence). CDR3 region: CATSRVGGLGNTEAFF. CDR3 DNA sequence: TGTGCCACCAGCAGAGTTGGAGGGTTAGGGAACACTGAAGCTTTCTTT.

In its sample, this clonotype was seen many times. DNA for the CDR3: TGTGCCACCAGTGCCCACAAAGGCGGGGTTAGTGGGGCCAACGTCCTGACTTTC. Translation: CATSAHKGGVSGANVLTF. The chain couples TRBV24-1 to TRBJ2-6, with D perhaps TRBD2 (6 bases). The CDR3 has 18 amino acids. Trimming took 5 bases from V and 3 from J, leaving 19 bases between them. CDR1 is KGHDR, CDR2 SFDVKD, per germline.

The genes are TRBV13 and TRBJ2-6; 8 bases are shared with TRBD2. The germline gives CDR1 PRHDT, CDR2 FYEKMQ (reference sequence). Germline trimming cut 5 bases from V and 2 bases from J; bases unmatched to any gene: 2. The CDR3 runs to 15 residues. The CDR3 sequence: CASSRGGAGANVLTF. CDR3 nucleotides: TGTGCCAGCAGCCGGGGGGGCGCTGGGGCCAACGTCCTGACTTTC.

As regards this clonotype: One end of the junction varies from germline; a read error may be responsible. V usage is TRBV4-1 and J usage is TRBJ2-7; a possible D gene is TRBD1 (6 bases). The CDR3 is 15 residues long. Germline assignment: CDR1 MGHRA and CDR2 YSYEKL. For the CDR3, the DNA is TGCGCCAGCAGCCAAATCCCGGGACAAAACTACGAGCAGTGCTTC. It encodes CASSQIPGQNYEQCF.

In this sample, this clonotype turned up a few times. The rearrangement joins TRBV2 to TRBJ2-3; 10 bases line up with TRBD2. Germline trimming cut 8 bases from V and 3 bases from J; bases unmatched to any gene: 5. The CDR3 is 14 amino acids. Germline CDR1 SNHLY, CDR2 FYNNEI. CDR3 nucleotide sequence: TGTGCCAGCCGCTTACTAGCGGGAACAGATACGCAGTATTTT. Amino acid sequence: CASRLLAGTDTQYF. The entire variable domain, with the rest obtained from reference TRBV2 and TRBJ2-3, is as follows: EPEVTQTPSHQVTQMGQEVILRCVPISNHLYFYWYRQILGQKVEFLVSFYNNEISEKSEIFDDQFSVERPDGSNFTLKIRSTKLEDSAMYFCASRLLAGTDTQYFGPGTRLTVL.

Comments on this clonotype: A much larger clone is a single base away; this may be a read error. The chain is built from TRBV6-6 and TRBJ1-1, with no clear D. This CDR3 spans 14 amino acids. From germline, CDR1 is MNHNY and CDR2 SVGAGI (reference sequence). V lost 2 bases and J 0 bases, leaving 7 bases between the germline ends. CDR3 region: CASSYNGVNTEAFF. The CDR3 DNA reads TGTGCCAGCAGTTACAATGGGGTGAACACTGAAGCTTTCTTT.

This clonotype turned up a few times. V gene TRBV24-1 combines with J gene TRBJ2-1, with TRBD2 identical over 11 bases. The CDR3 totals 19 residues. The trim removed 4 bases at V and 8 bases at J, leaving 18 bases unmatched. Germline V gene data show CDR1 as KGHDR and CDR2 as SFDVKD. This CDR3 is CATSETSGASYGHLYEQFF. The CDR3 DNA reads TGTGCCACCAGTGAGACTAGCGGGGCGTCATACGGGCATTTGTATGAGCAGTTCTTC.

This sequence joins TRBV29-1 and TRBJ2-7; 9 nucleotides line up with TRBD1. The CDR3 has 13 amino acids. Germline lookup yields CDR1 SQVTM and CDR2 ANQGSEA. V was clipped by 6 bases and J by 4 bases; unmatched bases: 7. CDR3 residues: CSVPGQGRYEQYF. The CDR3 DNA follows: TGCAGCGTGCCGGGACAGGGTCGGTACGAGCAGTACTTC.

In this sample, this clonotype turned up many times. The chain carries TRBV7-2 and TRBJ1-1, with a tentative D call TRBD1 (5 bases). The CDR3 contains 14 residues. Deletions cut 5 bases from V and 1 base from J, with 11 bases between. From germline, CDR1 is SGHTA and CDR2 FQGNSA. CDR3 amino acids: CASSPRGRNTEAFF. The CDR3 nucleotides are TGTGCCAGCAGCCCGAGGGGCAGGAACACTGAAGCTTTCTTT.

V usage is TRBV29-1 and J usage is TRBJ2-7, with no clear D. Germline V gene sequence: CDR1 SQVTM, CDR2 ANQGSEA. The ends were cut back, 8 bases at V and 1 base at J, with 12 bases in the middle. There are 12 residues in the CDR3. The CDR3 nucleotides read TGCAGCTATTCCTACGGGTCCTACGAGCAGTACTTC. Translation: CSYSYGSYEQYF.